Shown below are 28 T cell receptor beta chains from a single sample sequenced in a study of a mutant IDH1 vaccine in newly diagnosed glioma. Here immunoSEQ multiplex PCR was the method, and the copy in TCRdb shows in-frame clones only, minus some. This table holds 50,000 to 60,000 clones, 75% to 85% found once. Time point given: week 23, last vaccination. A 20-mer mutant IDH1 peptide at 300 ug was injected subcutaneously with topical imiquimod. These receptors have no identified antigens. The sequenced sample was PBMCs, obtained from a glioma patient whose treatment included an IDH1 peptide vaccine. Receptors originate from a man aged 40-50 years with glioma.

This clone is termed medium-sized. The chain joins TRBV7-5 to TRBJ2-7; the table calls TRBD1, which could not be checked here. TRBV7-5 is marked as a pseudogene. The CDR3 covers 15 residues. CDR3 DNA sequence: TGTGTCAGAAACACGACAGGGGGCAGCTCCTACGAGCAGTACTTC. It specifies CVRNTTGGSSYEQYF.

This clone was seen more than once but under ten times. This chain joins TRBV27 and TRBJ1-5; no clear D. Germline loops: CDR1 MNHEY, CDR2 SMNVEV (reference sequence). The CDR3 runs 13 residues. Deletions cut 2 bases from V and 5 bases from J, with 7 bases between. Here the CDR3 reads CASSLRLDQPQHF. The DNA of the CDR3 is TGTGCCAGCAGTTTAAGATTGGATCAGCCCCAGCATTTT.

On this clone itself: Sequence at one end of the junction differs from germline and may be a read error. This chain links TRBV2 with TRBJ2-5; D might be TRBD2 (5 bases). In germline, CDR1 is SNHLY, CDR2 FYNNEI. CDR3 length: 20 residues. The CDR3 DNA reads TGTGCCAGCTCTCACGGCCGGGTCGAGGACTGGGTGAGACTACAAGAGAGCCAGTACTTC. Translated, it gives CASSHGRVEDWVRLQESQYF. The entire variable domain, with the rest obtained from reference TRBV2 and TRBJ2-5, is as follows: EPEVTQTPSHQVTQMGQEVILRCVPISNHLYFYWYRQILGQKVEFLVSFYNNEISEKSEIFDDQFSVERPDGSNFTLKIRSTKLEDSAMYFCASSHGRVEDWVRLQESQYFGPGTRLLVL.

This clone has just one count. The chain has TRBV30 and TRBJ1-5; weak D call: TRBD1 (6 bases). Germline-derived CDR1 and CDR2 are GTSNPN and SVGIG (reference sequence). V was clipped by 3 bases and J by 0 bases, with 9 bases between them. This CDR3 comprises 14 residues. The CDR3 loop reads CAWSGGGSNQPQHF. The CDR3, as DNA: TGTGCCTGGAGCGGAGGGGGTAGCAATCAGCCCCAGCATTTT.

V gene TRBV4-1 combines with J gene TRBJ1-1; D is unclear. CDR1 and CDR2 (germline): MGHRA, YSYEKL. The CDR3 consists of 18 residues. The germline V and J ends were trimmed by 0 bases and 3 bases, with 20 bases remaining between them. The CDR3 loop reads CASSQDFTGRVVDTEAFF. Here the CDR3 DNA reads TGCGCCAGCAGCCAAGATTTTACGGGGAGGGTCGTTGACACTGAAGCTTTCTTT.

The CDR3 DNA reads as TGTGCCTCTACCGGGATGAAAAGGAATTCACCCCTCCACTTT. This translates into CASTGMKRNSPLHF. The V gene is TRBV30, the J gene TRBJ1-6; D is ambiguous. Germline V CDR1 and CDR2: GTSNPN, SVGIG (reference sequence). This CDR3 has 14 residues. The V and J ends lost 7 bases and 7 bases respectively, with 17 bases between them. Filled out from reference TRBV30 and TRBJ1-6, the complete variable domain reads SQTIHQWPATLVQPVGSPLSLECTVEGTSNPNLYWYRQAAGRGLQLLFYSVGIGQISSEVPQNLSASRPQDRQFILSSKKLLLSDSGFYLCASTGMKRNSPLHFGNGTRLTVT.

This chain links TRBV19 with TRBJ2-1; D possibly matches TRBD1 or TRBD2 (5 bases each). The V end lost 5 bases, the J end lost 4 bases, and 18 bases lay between the germline ends. Germline V gene data show CDR1 as LNHDA and CDR2 as SQIVND (reference sequence). This CDR3 comprises 16 residues. The CDR3 bases are TGTGCCAGTAGTCAGGGCATCGGGGTGGGATACAATGAGCAGTTCTTC. Its translation: CASSQGIGVGYNEQFF.

The chain combines TRBV2 with TRBJ1-6, with D maybe TRBD1 (5 bases). This CDR3 comprises 15 residues. V was pared by 2 bases and J by 10 bases, with 15 bases between. Germline assignment: CDR1 SNHLY and CDR2 FYNNEI. CDR3 sequence reads: CASSEQRGLGSPLHF. The CDR3 DNA follows: TGTGCCAGCAGTGAACAGCGGGGGTTAGGATCACCCCTCCACTTT.

This chain links TRBV19 with TRBJ1-1; D is possibly TRBD1 (6 bases). This CDR3 region has 13 residues. V was trimmed by 6 bases and J by 1 base, leaving 9 bases between them. CDR1 is LNHDA, CDR2 SQIVND, per germline (reference sequence). The CDR3: CASSDRQNTEAFF. The DNA of the CDR3 is TGTGCCAGTAGCGACAGGCAGAACACTGAAGCTTTCTTT.

The V gene is TRBV4-1, the J gene TRBJ2-7; D perhaps matches TRBD2 (6 bases). In germline, CDR1 is MGHRA, CDR2 YSYEKL. This CDR3 has 17 amino acids. V was trimmed by 1 base and J by 3 bases, leaving 19 bases between them. CDR3 protein: CASSQGASGTGSYEQYF. Written as DNA, the CDR3 is TGCGCCAGCAGCCAAGGAGCCTCCGGGACCGGGAGCTACGAGCAGTACTTC.

This clone turned up a few times. The rearrangement joins TRBV5-6 to TRBJ1-2; no clear D. Germline values: CDR1 SGHDT, CDR2 YYEEEE. Trimming stripped 4 bases from V and 6 bases from J, with 10 bases between. This CDR3 contains 12 residues. The CDR3 sequence: CASSRRKDGYTF. CDR3 nucleotide sequence: TGTGCCAGCAGCCGGAGGAAGGATGGCTACACCTTC.

This rearrangement joins TRBV4-1 to TRBJ1-5; 8 bases line up with TRBD1. The CDR3 runs to 18 residues. V shed 4 bases, J shed 3 bases, and the junction held 14 bases outside the gene matches. The germline V gene has CDR1 MGHRA and CDR2 YSYEKL. CDR3 sequence reads: CASSLSRTGISSNQPQHF. The CDR3 DNA follows: TGCGCCAGCAGCCTCTCCAGGACAGGGATTTCCTCCAATCAGCCCCAGCATTTT.

The chain uses TRBV7-8 and TRBJ2-3; D call uncertain. This CDR3 has 16 residues. In germline, CDR1 is SGHVS, CDR2 FQNEAQ. V was shortened by 5 bases and J by 0 bases, with 15 bases between the two germline ends. CDR3 nucleotide sequence: TGTGCCAGCAGCCTAGAGTCGGGCAGGAGCACAGATACGCAGTATTTT. Protein sequence: CASSLESGRSTDTQYF.

This chain joins TRBV2 and TRBJ2-2; 8 bases align to TRBD1. Germline V gene sequence: CDR1 SNHLY, CDR2 FYNNEI. V lost 8 bases to trimming and J lost 3 bases; unmatched junction nucleotides: 5. The CDR3 length is 14 residues. The CDR3: CASSRQGHTGELFF. In DNA form, the CDR3 reads TGTGCCAGCTCCCGACAGGGGCACACCGGGGAGCTGTTTTTT.

The chain recombines TRBV18 with TRBJ2-3; 7 bases match TRBD2. CDR1 and CDR2 from the germline V gene are KGHSH and LQKENI. Trimming cost V 0 bases and J 0 bases; bases outside gene matches: 6. CDR3 size: 17 residues. The CDR3 sequence is CASSPPGRRGSTDTQYF. CDR3 coding DNA: TGTGCCAGCTCACCACCAGGGAGGCGGGGGAGCACAGATACGCAGTATTTT.

The chain uses TRBV30 and TRBJ1-5; D is undetermined. This CDR3 is 13 amino acids long. The germline CDR1 and CDR2 sequences are GTSNPN and SVGIG (reference sequence). Trimming removed 3 bases from V and 0 bases from J, with 6 bases in between. CDR3 amino acids: CAWSQDSNQPQHF. CDR3 DNA sequence: TGTGCCTGGAGCCAGGATAGCAATCAGCCCCAGCATTTT.

The chain recombines TRBV4-1 with TRBJ2-1; the match to TRBD1 covers 7 bases. Germline CDR1 is MGHRA and CDR2 is YSYEKL. The trim removed 3 bases at V and 5 bases at J, leaving 10 bases unmatched. CDR3 length: 16 amino acids. CDR3 protein: CASSQHSGQRNNEQFF. The CDR3 DNA reads TGCGCCAGCAGCCAGCATTCGGGACAGAGAAACAATGAGCAGTTCTTC.

V and J are TRBV6-4 and TRBJ2-7; 9 bases are a match to TRBD2. Germline V CDR1 and CDR2: MRHNA, SNTAGT. V lost 7 bases to trimming and J lost 4 bases; unmatched junction nucleotides: 20. The CDR3 extends over 18 amino acids. CDR3 nucleotide sequence: TGTGCCAGCAAGATCTGTCGGCGGGGGGGCCGATTCGATTACGAGCAGTACTTC. Its translation is CASKICRRGGRFDYEQYF.

This chain links TRBV27 with TRBJ1-6; D is ambiguous. Germline V gene data show CDR1 as MNHEY and CDR2 as SMNVEV (reference sequence). The CDR3 is 12 residues long. V lost 11 bases and J 3 bases, leaving 8 bases between the germline ends. CDR3 sequence: CARQVYNSPLHF. CDR3 DNA: TGTGCCCGACAAGTCTATAATTCACCCCTCCACTTT.

The chain couples TRBV7-2 to TRBJ1-3, with D possibly TRBD1 on 5 matching bases. This CDR3 comprises 15 residues. The germline gives CDR1 SGHTA, CDR2 FQGNSA. The germline V and J ends were trimmed by 3 bases and 1 base, with 10 bases remaining between them. The CDR3 is CASSFSPGSGNTIYF. The CDR3 DNA follows: TGTGCCAGCAGCTTCTCCCCAGGGTCTGGAAACACCATATATTTT.

The chain combines TRBV7-9 with TRBJ1-1; 9 nucleotides match TRBD1. CDR3 size: 19 residues. Losses at the gene ends were 0 bases for V and 0 bases for J; bases not matched to a gene: 11. Germline V gene data show CDR1 as SEHNR and CDR2 as FQNEAQ (reference sequence). The CDR3 DNA reads as TGTGCCAGCAGCTTAGCCCGACGGACAGGGGTTCTCATGAACACTGAAGCTTTCTTT. Translated, it gives CASSLARRTGVLMNTEAFF.

This clone was observed a handful of times. V is TRBV27 and J is TRBJ1-4; 7 nucleotides align to TRBD1. Looked up from germline, CDR1 is MNHEY and CDR2 is SMNVEV (reference sequence). The length of the CDR3 is 14 residues. V lost 6 bases to trimming and J lost 6 bases; unmatched junction nucleotides: 7. CDR3 residues: CASRLQGGDEKLFF. DNA of the CDR3: TGTGCCAGCAGACTGCAAGGGGGCGATGAAAAACTGTTTTTT.

The chain employs TRBV18 and TRBJ1-6; 7 bases are shared with TRBD1. The CDR3 has 15 residues. Losses at the gene ends were 6 bases for V and 9 bases for J; bases not matched to a gene: 11. Per germline, CDR1 KGHSH and CDR2 LQKENI. CDR3 loop: CASSPTGAISSPLHF. The CDR3 coding sequence is TGTGCCAGCTCCCCAACAGGGGCAATTAGTTCACCCCTCCACTTT. The whole variable domain, filled in from reference TRBV18 and TRBJ1-6, reads NAGVMQNPRHLVRRRGQEARLRCSPMKGHSHVYWYRQLPEEGLKFMVYLQKENIIDESGMPKERFSAEFPKEGPSILRIQQVVRGDSAAYFCASSPTGAISSPLHFGNGTRLTVT.

V gene TRBV5-1 combines with J gene TRBJ2-7; TRBD1 agrees at 8 bases. This CDR3 region has 12 residues. The J segment lost 6 bases and the V segment lost 4 bases, leaving 3 bases of the junction unmatched. CDR1 is SGHRS and CDR2 is YFSETQ in the germline V gene. The CDR3 is CASSRTGPEQYF. CDR3 DNA: TGCGCCAGCAGCCGGACAGGGCCCGAGCAGTACTTC.

The genes are TRBV2 and TRBJ1-4; no firm D call. V shed 3 bases and J shed 8 bases, with 19 bases lying between them. The CDR3 sequence is 16 residues long. In germline, CDR1 is SNHLY, CDR2 FYNNEI. CDR3 nucleotide sequence: TGTGCCAGCAGTGAGACTAGGGTTGGACTTGACGAAAAACTGTTTTTT. Protein: CASSETRVGLDEKLFF.

The chain combines TRBV5-1 with TRBJ1-2, with no clear D. Germline loops: CDR1 SGHRS, CDR2 YFSETQ. The CDR3 contains 14 residues. Trimming shortened V by 1 base and J by 8 bases, and 15 bases separated the two germline ends. The CDR3 protein is CASSLPAGPGGYTF. CDR3 nucleotides: TGCGCCAGCAGCTTGCCGGCAGGCCCTGGGGGCTACACCTTC.

The genes are TRBV19 and TRBJ2-2; 11 positions agree with TRBD1. The CDR3 sequence is 16 residues long. The V gene end was trimmed by 6 bases and the J gene end by 4 bases; junction bases not matched to a gene: 7. Germline CDR1 is LNHDA and CDR2 is SQIVND (reference sequence). The DNA of the CDR3 is TGTGCCAGTAGCTCAGGACAGGGGGCGGGCACCGGGGAGCTGTTTTTT. As protein: CASSSGQGAGTGELFF.

This sequence joins TRBV10-3 and TRBJ1-2, with 7 bases aligning to TRBD1. The CDR3 is 16 amino acids. V was pared by 6 bases and J by 2 bases, with 12 bases of the junction left unmatched. Germline V CDR1 and CDR2: ENHRY, SYGVKD. The CDR3 coding sequence is TGTGCCATCAGCCGCGAGACTGGGACAGTCAACTATGGCTACACCTTC. Translating it yields CAISRETGTVNYGYTF.